This T cell receptor beta chain was recovered during a study of blood T cell repertoires in COVID-19. At least ten counts were recorded for this clone. Here immunoSEQ multiplex PCR was the method, and the copy in TCRdb shows in-frame clones only, minus some. The sample shows 100,000 to 150,000 clones, about 85% of them seen only once. Sequencing used peripheral blood. This TCR was sampled from an elderly woman with acute or convalescent COVID-19.

CDR3 loop: CASSQDVSFPETQYF. The CDR3 DNA follows: TGCGCCAGCAGCCAAGATGTCTCTTTCCCGGAGACCCAGTACTTC. This chain connects TRBV4-3 to TRBJ2-5; D remains ambiguous. Trimming shortened V by 0 bases and J by 5 bases, and 13 bases separated the two germline ends. There are 15 residues in the CDR3. Germline V gene lookup returns CDR1 LGHNA and CDR2 YSLEER.